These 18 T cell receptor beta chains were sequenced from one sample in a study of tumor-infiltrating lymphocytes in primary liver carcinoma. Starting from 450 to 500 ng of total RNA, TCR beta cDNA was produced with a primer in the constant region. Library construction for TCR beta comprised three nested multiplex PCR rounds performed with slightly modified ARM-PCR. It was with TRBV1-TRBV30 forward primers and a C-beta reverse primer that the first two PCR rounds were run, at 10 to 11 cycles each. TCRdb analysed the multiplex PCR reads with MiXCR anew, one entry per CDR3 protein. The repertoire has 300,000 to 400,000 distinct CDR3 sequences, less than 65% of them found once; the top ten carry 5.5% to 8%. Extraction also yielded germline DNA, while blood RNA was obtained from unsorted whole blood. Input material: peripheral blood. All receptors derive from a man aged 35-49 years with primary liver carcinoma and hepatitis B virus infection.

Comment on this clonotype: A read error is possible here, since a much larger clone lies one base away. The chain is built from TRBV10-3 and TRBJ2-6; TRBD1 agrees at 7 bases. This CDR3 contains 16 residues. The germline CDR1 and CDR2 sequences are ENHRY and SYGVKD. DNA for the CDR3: TGTACCATCAGTGCCGGACAGGTGAATGGGGCCAACGTCCTGACTTTC. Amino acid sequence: CTISAGQVNGANVLTF.

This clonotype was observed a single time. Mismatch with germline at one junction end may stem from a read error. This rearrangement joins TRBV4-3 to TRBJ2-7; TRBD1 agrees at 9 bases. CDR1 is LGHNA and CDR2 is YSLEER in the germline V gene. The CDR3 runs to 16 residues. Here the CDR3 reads CVSSQRGQGRIHDQYF. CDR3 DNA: TGCGTCAGCAGCCAGCGAGGACAGGGGAGGATACACGATCAGTACTTC.

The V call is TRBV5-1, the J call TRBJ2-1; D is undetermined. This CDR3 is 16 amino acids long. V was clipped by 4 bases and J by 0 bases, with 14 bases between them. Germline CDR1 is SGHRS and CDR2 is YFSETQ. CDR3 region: CASSIDTMSSYNEQFF. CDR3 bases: TGCGCCAGCAGCATCGACACTATGAGCTCCTACAATGAGCAGTTCTTC.

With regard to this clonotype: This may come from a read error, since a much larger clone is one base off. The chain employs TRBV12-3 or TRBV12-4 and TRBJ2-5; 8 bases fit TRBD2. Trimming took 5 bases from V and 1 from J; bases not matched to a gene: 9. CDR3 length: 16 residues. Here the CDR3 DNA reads TGTGCCAGCAGTCGACGGACTAGCTGGCTCCAAGAGACCCAGTACTTC. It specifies CASSRRTSWLQETQYF.

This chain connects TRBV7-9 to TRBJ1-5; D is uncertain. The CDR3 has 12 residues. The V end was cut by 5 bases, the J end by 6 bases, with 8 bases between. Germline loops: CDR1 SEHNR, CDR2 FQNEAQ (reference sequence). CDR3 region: CASSQTPQPQHF. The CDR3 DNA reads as TGTGCCAGCAGCCAGACCCCTCAGCCCCAGCATTTT.

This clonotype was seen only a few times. The CDR3 loop is CASSRYATSYNEQFF. The CDR3 DNA sequence: TGTGCCAGCAGCAGATATGCTACGAGTTACAATGAGCAGTTCTTC. The chain recombines TRBV5-6 with TRBJ2-1; D gene unclear. The CDR3 totals 15 residues. The germline V and J ends were trimmed by 4 bases and 4 bases, with 15 bases remaining between them. The germline gives CDR1 SGHDT, CDR2 YYEEEE.

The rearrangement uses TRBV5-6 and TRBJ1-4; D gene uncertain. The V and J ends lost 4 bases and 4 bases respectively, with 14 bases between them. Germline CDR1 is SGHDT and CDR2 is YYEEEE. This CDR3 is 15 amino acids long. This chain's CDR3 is CASSPAGMGNEKLFF. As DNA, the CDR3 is TGTGCCAGCAGCCCGGCCGGTATGGGTAATGAAAAACTGTTTTTT. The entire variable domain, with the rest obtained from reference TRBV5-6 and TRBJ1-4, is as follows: DAGVTQSPTHLIKTRGQQVTLRCSPKSGHDTVSWYQQALGQGPQFIFQYYEEEERQRGNFPDRFSGHQFPNYSSELNVNALLLGDSALYLCASSPAGMGNEKLFFGSGTQLSVL.

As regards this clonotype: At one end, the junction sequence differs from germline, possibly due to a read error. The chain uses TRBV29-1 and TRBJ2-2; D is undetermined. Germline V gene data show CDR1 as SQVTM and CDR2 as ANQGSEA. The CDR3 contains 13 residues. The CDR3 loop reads CSVRIMITWELFF. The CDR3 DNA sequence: TGCAGCGTTCGGATTATGATCACCTGGGAGCTGTTTTTT.

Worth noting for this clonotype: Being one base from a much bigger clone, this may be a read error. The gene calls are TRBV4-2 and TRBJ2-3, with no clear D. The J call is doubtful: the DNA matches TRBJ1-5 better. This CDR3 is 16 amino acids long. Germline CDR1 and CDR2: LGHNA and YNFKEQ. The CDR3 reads CASSQDLTSGIDTQHF. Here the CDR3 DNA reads TGTGCCAGCAGCCAAGATTTAACTAGCGGGATTGATACGCAGCATTTT.

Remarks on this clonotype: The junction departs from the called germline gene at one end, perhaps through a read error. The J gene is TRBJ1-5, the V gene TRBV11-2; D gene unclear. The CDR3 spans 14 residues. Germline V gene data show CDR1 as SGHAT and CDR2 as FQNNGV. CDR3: CTSSHGSKNQPQHF. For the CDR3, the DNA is TGTACCAGCAGTCACGGATCAAAAAATCAGCCCCAGCATTTT.

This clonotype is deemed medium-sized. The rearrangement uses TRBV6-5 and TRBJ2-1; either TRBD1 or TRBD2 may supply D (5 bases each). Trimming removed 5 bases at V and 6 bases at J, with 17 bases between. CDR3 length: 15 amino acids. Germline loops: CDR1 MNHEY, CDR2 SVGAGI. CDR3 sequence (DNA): TGTGCCAGCAGTCCGGGACCACTAACACGCAATGAGCAGTTCTTC. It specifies CASSPGPLTRNEQFF.

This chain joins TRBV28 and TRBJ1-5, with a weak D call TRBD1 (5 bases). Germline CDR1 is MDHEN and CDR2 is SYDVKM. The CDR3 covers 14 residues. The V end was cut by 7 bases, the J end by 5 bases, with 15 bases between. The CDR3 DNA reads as TGTGCCAGCACCTCGTGGCGGGGGGATCAGCCCCAGCATTTT. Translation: CASTSWRGDQPQHF.

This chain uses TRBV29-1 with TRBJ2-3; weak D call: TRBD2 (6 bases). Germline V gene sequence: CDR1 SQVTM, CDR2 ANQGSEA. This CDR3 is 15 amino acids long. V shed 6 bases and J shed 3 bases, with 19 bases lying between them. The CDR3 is CSVEGWRGLTDTQYF. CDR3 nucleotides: TGCAGCGTAGAGGGATGGAGGGGATTGACAGATACGCAGTATTTT.

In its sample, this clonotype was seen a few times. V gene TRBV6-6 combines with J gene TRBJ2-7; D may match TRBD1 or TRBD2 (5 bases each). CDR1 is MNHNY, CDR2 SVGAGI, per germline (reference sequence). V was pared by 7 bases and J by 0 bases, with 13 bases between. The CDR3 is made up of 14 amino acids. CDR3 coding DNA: TGTGCCAGCACCCCCGGGACGGACTCCTACGAGCAGTACTTC. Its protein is CASTPGTDSYEQYF.

The CDR3 spells CASSVGRRNTEAFF. The DNA for the CDR3 is TGCGCCAGCAGTGTGGGCCGAAGGAACACTGAAGCTTTCTTT. The chain couples TRBV10-2 to TRBJ1-1; D unclear. This CDR3 has 14 amino acids. The V and J ends lost 4 bases and 1 base respectively, with 10 bases between them. In germline, CDR1 is WSHSY, CDR2 SAAADI.

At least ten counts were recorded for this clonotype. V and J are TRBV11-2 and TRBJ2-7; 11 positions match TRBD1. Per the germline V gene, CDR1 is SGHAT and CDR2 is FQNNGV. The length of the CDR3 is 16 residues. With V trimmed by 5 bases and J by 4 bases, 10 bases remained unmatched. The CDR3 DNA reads TGTGCCAGCAGCCCTAACTTTGGGACAGGGGGATACGAGCAGTACTTC. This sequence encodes CASSPNFGTGGYEQYF.

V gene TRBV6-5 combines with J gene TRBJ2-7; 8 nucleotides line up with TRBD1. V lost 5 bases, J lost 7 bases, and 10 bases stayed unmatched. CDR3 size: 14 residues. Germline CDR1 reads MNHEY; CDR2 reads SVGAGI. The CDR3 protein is CASSPWQGALEQYF. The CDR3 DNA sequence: TGTGCCAGCAGTCCCTGGCAGGGGGCATTGGAGCAGTACTTC.

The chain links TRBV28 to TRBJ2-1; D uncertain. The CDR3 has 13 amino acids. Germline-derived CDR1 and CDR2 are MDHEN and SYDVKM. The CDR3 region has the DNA TGTGACACCCTGTTTCGCGATGGCAATGAGCAGTTCTTC. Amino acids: CDTLFRDGNEQFF.